One T cell receptor (beta chain) is described in this entry. The data were obtained in a study of blood T cell repertoires in COVID-19. Across the whole study: Some COVID-19 samples were acute and others convalescent; all came from the United States, Italy and Spain. T cells, B-cell-depleted T cells, or PBMCs supplied cDNA or gDNA.

Authors' analysis steps: Reference gene primer amplification gave estimated nucleated cell counts. Repertoires were generated with immunoSEQ multiplex PCR, while TCRdb's copy carries only in-frame clones and drops some. That table gives V, J and clone size, and the DNA gave D and trimming. Of 200,000 to 250,000 clones in the sample, roughly 85% were seen once. The CDR3 totals 14 residues. The germline V gene has CDR1 LGHDT and CDR2 YNNKEL (reference sequence). Unmatched junction bases numbered 10, after V lost 10 bases and J lost 4 bases. The V gene is TRBV3-1 (or the pseudogene TRBV3-2), the J gene TRBJ1-3, with TRBD1 matching over 7 bases. The material sequenced was peripheral blood. The sequence was collected from a man between 35 and 55 years old with acute or convalescent COVID-19. The CDR3 DNA reads as TGTGCCACCGAGAACAGGGGTCAGGGAAACACCATATATTTT. It specifies CATENRGQGNTIYF.